This T cell receptor beta chain emerged from a study of shared clonotypes between healthy human individuals. The naive CD8 subset, CD45RO-negative cells positively selected for CCR7, excluded terminally differentiated effector memory CD45RA+ cells. Generated by immunoSEQ multiplex PCR, the TCRdb table keeps only in-frame clones and is missing some. The data contain some 1,900,000 clones, about 94% of them singletons. The CDR3 runs 15 residues. Germline lookup yields CDR1 MNHEY and CDR2 SMNVEV (reference sequence). J gave up 6 bases and V 4 bases, and 7 bases lay outside the gene matches. The chain links TRBV27 to TRBJ1-5; 9 bases line up with TRBD1. This TCR came from a man younger than 35 in good health. Sample: naive CD8+ T cells sorted from blood. The CDR3 protein is CASSYAGTGIQPQHF. Written as DNA, the CDR3 is TGTGCCAGCAGTTACGCCGGGACAGGGATTCAGCCCCAGCATTTT.